Sequencing of this T cell receptor (beta chain) was carried out in a study of Ad26.COV2.S vaccination and SARS-CoV-2 variants. The wider study: Of the COV1001 trial arms, the Ad26.COV2.S arm included the donor.

Sample treatment: 15 to 20 received Ad26.COV2.S at low or high dose, single or two shots; about 5 received placebo; per-sample allocation not given. Sampling was performed 63 days after the first vaccine or placebo injection. The protocol was immunoSEQ multiplex PCR, while the TCRdb copy is restricted to in-frame clones and leaves out a portion. The sample records around 450,000 clones, 90% being singletons. The material sequenced was peripheral blood, taken in a trial of Ad26.COV2.S vaccine versus placebo. This TCR derives from a person aged 18-60 years who received the Ad26.COV2.S COVID-19 vaccine or a placebo.

The CDR3 DNA reads as TGTGCCAGCAGCCAATCGGCCGGGACAGGAGACTCTGGAAACACCATATATTTT. This sequence encodes CASSQSAGTGDSGNTIYF. The chain couples TRBV16 to TRBJ1-3, with 8 bases identical to TRBD1. Per germline, CDR1 KGHSY and CDR2 FQNENV. This CDR3 comprises 18 residues. V was clipped by 0 bases and J by 0 bases; unmatched bases: 7.